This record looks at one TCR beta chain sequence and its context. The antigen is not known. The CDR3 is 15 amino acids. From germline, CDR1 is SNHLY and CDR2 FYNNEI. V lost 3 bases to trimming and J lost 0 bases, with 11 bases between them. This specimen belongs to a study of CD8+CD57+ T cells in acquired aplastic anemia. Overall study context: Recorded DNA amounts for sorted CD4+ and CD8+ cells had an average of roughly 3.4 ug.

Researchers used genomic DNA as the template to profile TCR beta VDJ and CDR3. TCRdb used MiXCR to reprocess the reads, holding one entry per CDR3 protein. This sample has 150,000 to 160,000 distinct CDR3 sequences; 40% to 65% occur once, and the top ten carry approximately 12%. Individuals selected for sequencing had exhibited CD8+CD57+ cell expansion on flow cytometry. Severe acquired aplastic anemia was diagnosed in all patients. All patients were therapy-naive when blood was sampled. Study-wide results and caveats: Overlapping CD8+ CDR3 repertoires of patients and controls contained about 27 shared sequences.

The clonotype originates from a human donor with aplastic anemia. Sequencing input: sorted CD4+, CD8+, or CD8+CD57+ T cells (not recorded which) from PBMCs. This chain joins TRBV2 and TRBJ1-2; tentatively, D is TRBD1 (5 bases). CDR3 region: CASSDRGISNYGYTF. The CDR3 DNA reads TGTGCCAGCAGTGATCGGGGGATATCTAACTATGGCTACACCTTC.